This record covers a single T cell receptor (beta chain). No antigen is known for it. This could be a read error, since a much larger clone is one nucleotide away. TCRdb re-derived calls from the reads in MiXCR, one entry per CDR3 protein. This sample carries 150,000 to 190,000 distinct CDR3 sequences, 23% of them seen once, and the ten largest clones take around 9.9%. The data were obtained in a study of T cell repertoires in cytomegalovirus infection. Study-level information: Public TCR beta signatures provided an indication of both CMV infection and a matching HLA type.

This CDR3 region has 13 residues. V gave up 1 base and J gave up 8 bases, with 11 bases separating them. CDR1 SGHTA and CDR2 FQGNSA come from the germline V gene. The study, taken as a whole, reports: HLA-C-restricted TCR beta clonotypes specific for CMV led the ex vivo response.

This receptor was obtained from a human donor in good health (CMV status not recorded). Some clones in this sample may be carry-over from other donors' samples. The J gene is TRBJ1-2, the V gene TRBV7-2, with D perhaps TRBD1 (6 bases). The sample was PBMCs. The CDR3 reads CASSLETGLGYTF. The CDR3 DNA is TGTGCCAGCAGCTTAGAGACAGGTCTCGGCTACACCTTC.